This T cell receptor (beta chain) derives from a study of identical twins. Findings and limits, study-wide: Cord blood beta clonotypes that were abundant carried fewer insertions, and memory repertoires showed no such trend. Modelling approaches yielded underestimates of out-of-frame TCR alpha sharing between monozygotic twins. An excess of low generation probability was shown by twin-shared out-of-frame alpha sequences.

On this clonotype itself: Its antigen is not identified.

MiXCR was run by TCRdb on the 5' RACE reads, yielding one entry per CDR3 protein. The sample holds roughly 1.6 million distinct CDR3 sequences, around 29% seen once. CDR3 length: 14 residues. V shed 6 bases and J 4 bases; nucleotides not matched to a gene: 9. Germline CDR1 SNHLY, CDR2 FYNNEI. The donors were all healthy and Caucasian. The chain links TRBV2 to TRBJ2-7; 7 nucleotides line up with TRBD2. This sequence was found in a newborn girl in good health. Sequenced: cord blood. The CDR3 DNA is TGTGCCAGCAGCACCCCCGGGAGGACTTACGAGCAGTACTTC. The encoded protein is CASSTPGRTYEQYF. The whole variable domain, remainder taken from reference TRBV2 and TRBJ2-7, is EPEVTQTPSHQVTQMGQEVILRCVPISNHLYFYWYRQILGQKVEFLVSFYNNEISEKSEIFDDQFSVERPDGSNFTLKIRSTKLEDSAMYFCASSTPGRTYEQYFGPGTRLTVT.